Following are 29 T cell receptor beta chains from one sample sequenced in a study of blood T cells in healthy people across ages. Using a J-beta primer mix together with a sample-barcoded 5' primer, a second PCR was run for roughly 7 to 12 cycles. TCRdb re-analysed the 5' RACE reads in MiXCR, keeping a single row per CDR3 protein. The sample holds roughly 700,000 distinct CDR3 sequences; 49% are singletons and the top ten take 30% to 35%. Sample: blood. The receptor source for this set is an older woman in good health.

This sequence joins TRBV6-5 and TRBJ2-2, with a tentative D call TRBD1 (6 bases). Germline CDR1 and CDR2: MNHEY and SVGAGI. Trimming shortened V by 0 bases and J by 2 bases, and 19 bases separated the two germline ends. The CDR3 extends over 19 amino acids. CDR3 DNA sequence: TGTGCCAGCAGTTACTCGACTAAGTTTACAGGGCAAAACACCGGGGAGCTGTTTTTT. Protein: CASSYSTKFTGQNTGELFF.

This clonotype was counted a few times. This chain uses TRBV24-1 with TRBJ2-7; D gene unclear. Germline V gene lookup returns CDR1 KGHDR and CDR2 SFDVKD. Trimming cost V 4 bases and J 4 bases, with 10 bases left between them. The CDR3 length is 13 residues. CDR3 nucleotides: TGTGCCACCAGTGACCCGGAGACGTACGAGCAGTACTTC. The encoded protein is CATSDPETYEQYF.

V is TRBV20-1 and J is TRBJ2-5; D remains ambiguous. With 4 bases removed from V and 5 bases from J, the gap between germline ends came to 11 bases. CDR3 length: 12 amino acids. The germline V gene encodes CDR1 DFQATT and CDR2 SNEGSKA (reference sequence). CDR3 loop: CSAKASGETQYF. The DNA of the CDR3 is TGCAGTGCTAAGGCGTCCGGTGAGACCCAGTACTTC.

This clonotype appeared a single time. The rearrangement joins TRBV29-1 to TRBJ1-2, with D unresolved. Trimming shortened V by 4 bases and J by 0 bases, and 12 bases separated the two germline ends. Germline CDR1 reads SQVTM; CDR2 reads ANQGSEA. There are 14 residues in the CDR3. The CDR3 here is CSVAGSLANYGYTF. The CDR3 nucleotides are TGCAGCGTTGCTGGGTCTTTAGCTAACTATGGCTACACCTTC.

The chain couples TRBV6-2 or TRBV6-3 to TRBJ2-7, with D perhaps matching TRBD2 (5 bases). The CDR3 runs to 16 residues. Germline CDR1 reads MNHEY; CDR2 reads SVGEGT. V was trimmed by 1 base and J by 3 bases, leaving 16 bases between them. The CDR3 sequence: CASSYFPGKRIYEQYF. The CDR3 coding sequence is TGTGCCAGCAGTTACTTTCCCGGGAAAAGAATCTACGAGCAGTACTTC.

The chain is built from TRBV4-3 and TRBJ2-1, with 10 bases fitting TRBD2. Germline V gene data show CDR1 as LGHNA and CDR2 as YSLEER. J was trimmed by 9 bases and V by 1 base; bases with no gene match: 6. The CDR3 is 15 residues long. DNA of the CDR3: TGCGCCAGCAGCCAAGGTCTAGCGGGAGAAAGTGAGCAGTTCTTC. This encodes CASSQGLAGESEQFF.

The V gene is TRBV28, the J gene TRBJ2-7; 7 nucleotides agree with TRBD2. The germline gives CDR1 MDHEN, CDR2 SYDVKM. The CDR3 loop spans 14 amino acids. V shed 3 bases, J shed 6 bases, and the junction held 8 bases outside the gene matches. The CDR3 nucleotides are TGTGCCAGCAGTTTCCCGGGACTACATGGCGAGCAGTACTTC. Its protein is CASSFPGLHGEQYF.

This rearrangement joins TRBV7-8 to TRBJ1-6; a possible D gene is TRBD1 (5 bases). Germline loops: CDR1 SGHVS, CDR2 FQNEAQ. The CDR3 loop spans 15 amino acids. V lost 3 bases to trimming and J lost 7 bases, with 13 bases between them. CDR3 sequence reads: CASSFAEEGNSPLHF. Here the CDR3 DNA reads TGTGCCAGCAGCTTTGCGGAAGAGGGGAATTCACCCCTCCACTTT.

DNA of the CDR3: TGCGCCAGCAGTATGGGGCCCTCGGAGACCCAGTACTTC. It translates to CASSMGPSETQYF. The chain carries TRBV5-1 and TRBJ2-5; D might be TRBD1 (5 bases). Germline CDR1 SGHRS, CDR2 YFSETQ. Trimming shortened V by 5 bases and J by 5 bases, and 13 bases separated the two germline ends. This CDR3 region has 13 residues. The full variable domain, with the rest looked up from reference TRBV5-1 and TRBJ2-5, is KAGVTQTPRYLIKTRGQQVTLSCSPISGHRSVSWYQQTPGQGLQFLFEYFSETQRNKGNFPGRFSGRQFSNSRSEMNVSTLELGDSALYLCASSMGPSETQYFGPGTRLLVL.

This clonotype was detected a few times. The CDR3 sequence: CATGRDPQETQYF. The DNA for the CDR3 is TGTGCCACTGGACGGGACCCGCAAGAGACCCAGTACTTC. The chain combines TRBV10-3 with TRBJ2-5, with D tentatively TRBD1 or TRBD2 (5 bases each). The germline gives CDR1 ENHRY, CDR2 SYGVKD. V was clipped by 10 bases and J by 2 bases, with 14 bases between them. CDR3 size: 13 residues.

This clonotype was observed a handful of times. The chain employs TRBV9 and TRBJ2-5; 9 nucleotides align to TRBD2. The CDR3 loop spans 16 amino acids. The germline V gene encodes CDR1 SGDLS and CDR2 YYNGEE. Trimming removed 0 bases from V and 1 base from J; junction bases left unmatched: 4. CDR3 in DNA: TGTGCCAGCAGCGTAGGTGGAGCGGGAGGCCAAGAGACCCAGTACTTC. This sequence encodes CASSVGGAGGQETQYF.

The sample holds a few counts of this clonotype. The chain has TRBV6-2 or TRBV6-3 and TRBJ2-7; 13 nucleotides agree with TRBD2. This CDR3 comprises 14 residues. V shed 6 bases, J shed 3 bases, and the junction held 2 bases outside the gene matches. Per the germline V gene, CDR1 is MNHEY and CDR2 is SVGEGT. CDR3 protein: CASRGTSGNYEQYF. The CDR3, as DNA: TGTGCCAGCAGAGGGACTAGCGGGAACTACGAGCAGTACTTC.

The sample holds a few counts of this clonotype. The CDR3 sequence is CASSLEGEGPEQYF. The DNA for the CDR3 is TGTGCCAGCAGCTTAGAGGGGGAGGGCCCCGAGCAGTACTTC. This rearrangement joins TRBV7-2 to TRBJ2-7; maybe TRBD2 (7 bases). This CDR3 spans 14 amino acids. Between the trimmed V and J ends, which lost 1 base and 6 bases, there was a span of 13 bases. Germline V gene sequence: CDR1 SGHTA, CDR2 FQGNSA.

The chain employs TRBV20-1 and TRBJ2-3; no firm D call. V lost 0 bases, J lost 6 bases, and 16 bases lay in between. The CDR3 length is 15 residues. CDR1 is DFQATT and CDR2 is SNEGSKA in the germline V gene (reference sequence). In nucleotides, the CDR3 is TGCAGTGCTAGAGATCTCGGGTCGTCGGTGGATACGCAGTATTTT. Amino acids: CSARDLGSSVDTQYF.

CDR3 DNA: TGTGCCAGCAGCTTAGGCCCTAGCGGGATAAGCTCCTACAATGAGCAGTTCTTC. Protein sequence: CASSLGPSGISSYNEQFF. The chain has TRBV7-8 and TRBJ2-1, with 9 bases aligning to TRBD2. The CDR3 consists of 18 residues. Germline assignment: CDR1 SGHVS and CDR2 FQNEAQ. V shed 1 base, J shed 0 bases, and the junction held 7 bases outside the gene matches. The whole variable domain, filled in from reference TRBV7-8 and TRBJ2-1, reads GAGVSQSPRYKVAKRGQDVALRCDPISGHVSLFWYQQALGQGPEFLTYFQNEAQLDKSGLPSDRFFAERPEGSVSTLKIQRTQQEDSAVYLCASSLGPSGISSYNEQFFGPGTRLTVL.

Only one count was recorded for this clonotype. This chain joins TRBV4-3 and TRBJ2-1; tentatively, D is TRBD1 or TRBD2 (5 bases each). V was cut by 1 base and J by 4 bases, with 17 bases left in between. The CDR3 extends over 17 amino acids. Per germline, CDR1 LGHNA and CDR2 YSLEER. This chain's CDR3 is CASSQVGSGHAYNEQFF. The CDR3 DNA sequence: TGCGCCAGCAGCCAAGTAGGGAGCGGACACGCATACAATGAGCAGTTCTTC.

The chain combines TRBV6-1 with TRBJ2-5, with TRBD2 identical over 10 bases. The J call is in doubt because the DNA end fits TRBJ2-7 better. The CDR3 totals 14 residues. Per germline, CDR1 MNHNS and CDR2 SASEGT. This chain's CDR3 is CASRVLAGRSEQYF. The DNA of the CDR3 is TGTGCCAGCAGAGTACTAGCGGGAAGAAGCGAGCAGTACTTC.

This chain links TRBV20-1 with TRBJ2-7, with 11 bases fitting TRBD2. V shed 1 base and J 6 bases; nucleotides not matched to a gene: 5. Germline CDR1 and CDR2: DFQATT and SNEGSKA (reference sequence). The CDR3 is 14 amino acids. In DNA form, the CDR3 reads TGCAGTGCTAGAGGTACTAGCGGGAGAAGCGAGCAGTACTTC. Residues: CSARGTSGRSEQYF.

The chain uses TRBV10-3 and TRBJ2-7; the match to TRBD1 covers 9 bases. Germline CDR1 and CDR2: ENHRY and SYGVKD. The length of the CDR3 is 13 residues. After removal of 10 bases from V and 3 bases from J, the junction contained 7 bases not matched to a gene. The CDR3 sequence is CASRTGADYEQYF. DNA for the CDR3: TGTGCCAGCCGGACAGGGGCTGACTACGAGCAGTACTTC.

The V gene is TRBV4-2, the J gene TRBJ1-5; TRBD1 matches 9 bases. V lost 1 base, J lost 5 bases, and 3 bases stayed unmatched. The CDR3 loop spans 15 amino acids. Germline V gives CDR1 LGHNA, CDR2 YNFKEQ. This CDR3 reads CASSQGDRVDQPQHF. The CDR3 DNA sequence: TGTGCCAGCAGCCAAGGGGACAGGGTTGATCAGCCCCAGCATTTT.

The chain is built from TRBV6-2 or TRBV6-3 and TRBJ2-7; 12 bases are a match to TRBD1. Germline loops: CDR1 MNHEY, CDR2 SVGEGT. The trim removed 7 bases at V and 5 bases at J, leaving 6 bases unmatched. The CDR3 spans 14 residues. DNA of the CDR3: TGTGCCAGCACCAGGGGACAGGGGGCCGACGAGCAGTACTTC. Translated: CASTRGQGADEQYF.

The chain couples TRBV7-9 to TRBJ2-5, with TRBD2 identical over 7 bases. The CDR3 runs to 14 residues. The ends lost 3 bases at V and 4 bases at J; junction bases unmatched: 5. Germline-derived CDR1 and CDR2 are SEHNR and FQNEAQ (reference sequence). CDR3 DNA sequence: TGTGCCAGCAGCTTCGGACTAGGCGTAGAGACCCAGTACTTC. It encodes CASSFGLGVETQYF.

J is TRBJ1-5 and V is TRBV4-2; D not certain. The CDR3 has 15 amino acids. Germline loops: CDR1 LGHNA, CDR2 YNFKEQ. V gave up 4 bases and J gave up 4 bases, with 14 bases separating them. CDR3 sequence (DNA): TGTGCCAGCAGCCCTCGGAAACAAGAAAATCAGCCCCAGCATTTT. Its translation: CASSPRKQENQPQHF.

The rearrangement uses TRBV6-2 or TRBV6-3 and TRBJ1-5; 7 bases align to TRBD1. CDR3 length: 15 residues. Germline assignment: CDR1 MNHEY and CDR2 SVGEGT. V lost 6 bases and J lost 1; bases outside the gene matches: 6. The CDR3 is CASSRQGLSNQPQHF. The DNA of the CDR3 is TGTGCCAGCAGCCGACAGGGATTAAGCAATCAGCCCCAGCATTTT.

The V gene is TRBV5-1, the J gene TRBJ2-4; 7 bases line up with TRBD2. CDR3 length: 14 residues. The germline gives CDR1 SGHRS, CDR2 YFSETQ. The V and J ends lost 4 bases and 8 bases, in that order; junction bases with no gene match: 9. The CDR3 DNA follows: TGCGCCAGCAGCCCTACGACGGGGGGAGACATTCAGTACTTC. This gives the protein CASSPTTGGDIQYF.

The sample holds a few counts of this clonotype. The chain has TRBV13 and TRBJ2-7; 12 nucleotides align to TRBD1. V lost 7 bases and J lost 6; bases outside the gene matches: 10. In germline, CDR1 is PRHDT, CDR2 FYEKMQ (reference sequence). The CDR3 is 15 amino acids. This CDR3 is CASNRPGTGGFEQYF. DNA for the CDR3: TGTGCCAGCAACAGACCCGGGACAGGGGGCTTCGAGCAGTACTTC.

The chain is built from TRBV6-2 or TRBV6-3 and TRBJ2-7; D is unresolved. V was cut by 6 bases and J by 7 bases, with 16 bases left in between. The CDR3 is 13 amino acids. Per germline, CDR1 MNHEY and CDR2 SVGEGT. The CDR3 sequence is CASRNGLPWEQYF. CDR3 DNA: TGTGCCAGCAGAAACGGGCTACCCTGGGAGCAGTACTTC.

The chain carries TRBV11-3 and TRBJ2-1; D may match TRBD1 or TRBD2 (5 bases each). The V and J ends lost 1 base and 6 bases respectively, with 10 bases between them. The CDR3 loop spans 14 amino acids. Germline V gene data show CDR1 as SGHNT and CDR2 as YENEEA. CDR3 DNA: TGTGCCAGCAGCTTAGGGGGGATTGGCAATGAGCAGTTCTTC. Protein sequence: CASSLGGIGNEQFF. The full variable domain, its missing parts supplied by reference TRBV11-3 and TRBJ2-1, is EAGVVQSPRYKIIEKKQPVAFWCNPISGHNTLYWYLQNLGQGPELLIRYENEEAVDDSQLPKDRFSAERLKGVDSTLKIQPAELGDSAVYLCASSLGGIGNEQFFGPGTRLTVL.

The chain uses TRBV10-3 and TRBJ2-3; possibly TRBD2 for D (6 bases). Germline V lookup: CDR1 ENHRY, CDR2 SYGVKD. With 8 bases removed from V and 4 bases from J, the gap between germline ends came to 10 bases. The length of the CDR3 is 12 residues. The DNA for the CDR3 is TGTGCCATCGCGGGGACTGCAGATACGCAGTATTTT. Translating gives CAIAGTADTQYF.